This passage covers 19 T cell receptor beta chains from one sample sequenced in a study of cytomegalovirus exposure and HLA in healthy donors. Assay: immunoSEQ multiplex PCR; the TCRdb copy retains only in-frame clones and omits some. The table includes more than 150,000 clones, around 90% detected once. The source material was PBMCs. These receptors came from a man between 18 and 35 years old in good health and CMV-seronegative.

The rearrangement links TRBV5-1 to TRBJ1-4; no clear D gene. The germline gives CDR1 SGHRS, CDR2 YFSETQ. The CDR3 runs 15 residues. The V and J ends lost 0 bases and 5 bases respectively, with 11 bases between them. For the CDR3, the DNA is TGCGCCAGCAGCTTGGGGAGCCTATCAAATGAAAAACTGTTTTTT. Its translation: CASSLGSLSNEKLFF.

Concerning this clone: At one of its ends the junction is not consistent with the germline gene, which may arise from a read error. The rearrangement joins TRBV19 to TRBJ2-3; D is possibly TRBD2 (5 bases). This CDR3 has 18 residues. Per germline, CDR1 LNHDA and CDR2 SQIVND (reference sequence). CDR3 coding DNA: TGTGCCAGTAGTATAAATATTGGAGGAGGAACTGAGTGGAAAAGTGGGCAATTT. Protein product: CASSINIGGGTEWKSGQF.

V gene TRBV5-1 combines with J gene TRBJ2-5, with 9 bases identical to TRBD1. Germline assignment: CDR1 SGHRS and CDR2 YFSETQ. V trimming: 5 bases; J trimming: 1 base; junction bases outside the gene matches: 12. This CDR3 is built from 17 residues. The CDR3, as DNA: TGCGCCAGCAGTCCCGGGGACAGGGATTACTTCCAAGAGACCCAGTACTTC. Translation gives CASSPGDRDYFQETQYF.

The rearrangement joins TRBV27 to TRBJ2-3, with a weak D call TRBD2 (5 bases). Deletions cut 4 bases from V and 5 bases from J, with 16 bases between. This CDR3 spans 15 amino acids. Germline V gene sequence: CDR1 MNHEY, CDR2 SMNVEV (reference sequence). This CDR3 is CASSWIDPTKDTQYF. Written as DNA, the CDR3 is TGTGCCAGCAGTTGGATCGACCCGACTAAAGATACGCAGTATTTT.

The chain links TRBV11-2 to TRBJ2-1; maybe TRBD2 (5 bases). The CDR3 is 16 residues long. V was trimmed by 2 bases and J by 9 bases, leaving 20 bases between them. The germline V gene has CDR1 SGHAT and CDR2 FQNNGV. CDR3 protein: CASSLYYLAEQREQFF. Written as DNA, the CDR3 is TGTGCCAGCAGCTTATATTATCTAGCCGAACAACGTGAGCAGTTCTTC.

The V call is TRBV28, the J call TRBJ1-1; maybe TRBD1 (5 bases). CDR1 and CDR2 from the germline V gene are MDHEN and SYDVKM. The CDR3 runs to 14 residues. The germline V and J ends were trimmed by 4 bases and 9 bases, with 18 bases remaining between them. CDR3 sequence reads: CASSSGHSGVQAFF. The CDR3 coding sequence is TGTGCCAGCAGTTCGGGGCATAGCGGGGTACAAGCTTTCTTT.

This chain connects TRBV29-1 to TRBJ2-2; 7 positions match TRBD1. Trimming cost V 0 bases and J 6 bases; bases outside gene matches: 7. The CDR3 spans 15 residues. Germline V CDR1 and CDR2: SQVTM, ANQGSEA. In DNA form, the CDR3 reads TGCAGCGTTGAAGAGAGGGGGCTCCTCTCCGGGGAGCTGTTTTTT. Residues: CSVEERGLLSGELFF.

The J gene is TRBJ2-1, the V gene TRBV6-5, with 8 bases identical to TRBD2. The J segment lost 5 bases and the V segment lost 3 bases, leaving 6 bases of the junction unmatched. The CDR3 is made up of 15 amino acids. Germline V gene data show CDR1 as MNHEY and CDR2 as SVGAGI. As DNA, the CDR3 is TGTGCCAGCAGTTATGTGGGGACTAGGGACAATGAGCAGTTCTTC. It specifies CASSYVGTRDNEQFF.

This clone came up once. This chain uses TRBV30 with TRBJ1-3; 7 nucleotides agree with TRBD1. The CDR3 covers 15 residues. The V segment lost 5 bases and the J segment 3 bases; nucleotides outside the gene matches: 10. Germline assignment: CDR1 GTSNPN and CDR2 SVGIG (reference sequence). In DNA form, the CDR3 reads TGTGCCTGGGACCTAGGAGGGGGCGGTGGAAACACCATATATTTT. Translated: CAWDLGGGGGNTIYF.

Only a few counts were recorded for this clone. The genes are TRBV29-1 and TRBJ2-1, with 10 bases that match TRBD2. The germline gives CDR1 SQVTM, CDR2 ANQGSEA. V shed 4 bases and J 3 bases; nucleotides not matched to a gene: 15. This CDR3 region has 18 residues. CDR3 in amino acids: CSVAGLAGEGPGYNEQFF. In nucleotides, the CDR3 is TGCAGCGTTGCAGGGCTAGCGGGAGAAGGTCCGGGCTACAATGAGCAGTTCTTC.

V and J are TRBV4-1 and TRBJ1-1; 7 bases are shared with TRBD1. Germline CDR1 MGHRA, CDR2 YSYEKL. Losses at the gene ends were 4 bases for V and 1 base for J; bases not matched to a gene: 3. This CDR3 has 14 amino acids. The CDR3 DNA follows: TGCGCCAGCAGCCGGGGACAGTGGAACACTGAAGCTTTCTTT. It specifies CASSRGQWNTEAFF.

The chain uses TRBV6-1 and TRBJ2-1; D possibly corresponds to TRBD2 (7 bases). The V end lost 2 bases, the J end lost 5 bases, and 13 bases lay between the germline ends. CDR3 length: 15 amino acids. The germline V gene encodes CDR1 MNHNS and CDR2 SASEGT. The CDR3 sequence: CASSERGGSNNEQFF. CDR3 sequence (DNA): TGTGCCAGCAGTGAAAGGGGGGGGTCCAACAATGAGCAGTTCTTC.

This sequence joins TRBV10-3 and TRBJ2-7; D may be TRBD1 (6 bases). The CDR3 sequence is 14 residues long. Per the germline V gene, CDR1 is ENHRY and CDR2 is SYGVKD. V lost 5 bases and J 5 bases, leaving 16 bases between the germline ends. This chain's CDR3 is CAISPAGTSDEQYV. CDR3 DNA sequence: TGTGCCATCAGTCCCGCCGGGACATCAGACGAGCAGTACGTC.

This clone was counted between two and nine times. CDR3 nucleotide sequence: TGCGCCAGCAGCCAAGAGATGGCGGGAGGGCCTCTAAATGAGCAGTTCTTC. It encodes CASSQEMAGGPLNEQFF. The chain uses TRBV4-1 and TRBJ2-1, with 9 bases that match TRBD2. The germline CDR1 and CDR2 sequences are MGHRA and YSYEKL. V shed 0 bases and J 7 bases; nucleotides not matched to a gene: 10. CDR3 length equals 17 residues.

This chain uses TRBV7-2 with TRBJ2-4, with D maybe TRBD1 (5 bases). The CDR3 runs 15 residues. Trimming removed 1 base from V and 8 bases from J, with 15 bases in between. Germline CDR1 SGHTA, CDR2 FQGNSA. CDR3 residues: CASSLVGALQHIQYF. CDR3 nucleotides: TGTGCCAGCAGCTTAGTAGGGGCGCTGCAGCACATTCAGTACTTC. Looking up the rest from reference TRBV7-2 and TRBJ2-4 gives the full variable domain: GAGVSQSPSNKVTEKGKDVELRCDPISGHTALYWYRQSLGQGLEFLIYFQGNSAPDKSGLPSDRFSAERTGGSVSTLTIQRTQQEDSAVYLCASSLVGALQHIQYFGAGTRLSVL.

The gene calls are TRBV11-3 and TRBJ2-7, with 14 positions matching TRBD2. V lost 4 bases to trimming and J lost 5 bases; unmatched junction nucleotides: 4. The length of the CDR3 is 15 residues. Germline CDR1 and CDR2: SGHNT and YENEEA. CDR3 sequence reads: CASSSGLAGVDEQYF. The DNA of the CDR3 is TGTGCCAGCAGCTCGGGACTAGCGGGAGTAGACGAGCAGTACTTC.

This chain links TRBV5-1 with TRBJ1-5; 8 nucleotides agree with TRBD1. Trimming took 0 bases from V and 12 from J; bases not matched to a gene: 11. Germline CDR1 SGHRS, CDR2 YFSETQ. The CDR3 spans 15 residues. The CDR3 DNA follows: TGCGCCAGCAGCTTGGGAGGGACAGGACCCATATACCAGCATTTT. Its translation: CASSLGGTGPIYQHF.

The chain employs TRBV5-6 and TRBJ2-7, with D perhaps TRBD1 (6 bases). This CDR3 region has 14 residues. Germline V gene data show CDR1 as SGHDT and CDR2 as YYEEEE. Trimming removed 6 bases from V and 2 bases from J, with 15 bases in between. The DNA of the CDR3 is TGTGCCAGCACCCCACCAGACAGGCCCTACGAGCAGTACTTC. Encoded protein: CASTPPDRPYEQYF.

The chain links TRBV7-9 to TRBJ2-7; 7 nucleotides line up with TRBD1. This CDR3 spans 12 amino acids. V dropped 4 bases and J dropped 6; count of bases not matched to a gene: 3. Germline V gene lookup returns CDR1 SEHNR and CDR2 FQNEAQ (reference sequence). DNA of the CDR3: TGTGCCAGCAGCTCATGGACAGGCGAGCAGTACTTC. It is translated as CASSSWTGEQYF. The full variable domain, rest sourced from reference TRBV7-9 and TRBJ2-7, is DTGVSQNPRHKITKRGQNVTFRCDPISEHNRLYWYRQTLGQGPEFLTYFQNEAQLEKSRLLSDRFSAERPKGSFSTLEIQRTEQGDSAMYLCASSSWTGEQYFGPGTRLTVT.